This T cell receptor beta chain was captured by sequencing in a study of blood T cell repertoires in COVID-19. Background on the study: COVID-19 samples from acute and convalescent phases originated in the United States, Italy and Spain.

The V and J ends lost 1 base and 1 base respectively, with 8 bases between them. The V gene's germline CDR1 is SGHKS and CDR2 YYEKEE (reference sequence). CDR3 length: 14 residues. Profiled with immunoSEQ multiplex PCR; TCRdb holds only in-frame clones, not every one. There are 150,000 to 200,000 clones in the sample; 70% to 90% occur only once, and 6% to 7.5% lies in the top ten. Sequencing was performed on peripheral blood. This chain joins TRBV5-5 and TRBJ1-1; weak D call: TRBD1 (6 bases). This sequence was found in a woman of 80 years or more in a cohort sampled during active or convalescent COVID-19. The CDR3 here is CASSLQGQNTEAFF. The CDR3 nucleotides are TGTGCCAGCAGCTTGCAGGGACAGAACACTGAAGCTTTCTTT.